This T cell receptor beta chain was captured in a study of cytotoxic CD8 clonotypes in ibrutinib-treated CLL. Overall study: Response samples were taken after a median around 13 months of treatment, range 6 to 36.

With V trimmed by 5 bases and J by 0 bases, 7 bases remained unmatched. The CDR3 sequence is 15 residues long. Germline V gene sequence: CDR1 MNHNS, CDR2 SASEGT. The assay was immunoSEQ multiplex PCR, and TCRdb's table has in-frame clones only and misses some. Of approximately 74,000 clones in the sample, 80% were seen once. This sequence joins TRBV6-1 and TRBJ2-7; 7 positions agree with TRBD1. This sequence was found in a human donor with chronic lymphocytic leukemia. The sample was PBMCs, taken at disease progression, from a patient treated with ibrutinib. CDR3 loop: CASSKTGLSSYEQYF. Here the CDR3 DNA reads TGTGCCAGCAGTAAGACAGGGCTTAGCTCCTACGAGCAGTACTTC.